Each of the 16 T cell receptor beta chains below was sequenced from the same sample in a study of T cell changes during pregnancy in multiple sclerosis. The data were produced by immunoSEQ multiplex PCR, yet TCRdb's version contains in-frame clones alone and is incomplete. The table includes about 93,000 clones, 91% detected once. Specimen: peripheral blood, collected after pregnancy. These receptors all come from a female donor in good health, enrolled as a control in a pregnancy study.

The DNA of the CDR3 is TGTGCCAGCAGCCGCGAGAGGACAGGTGCTAGCACAGATACGCAGTATTTT. This sequence encodes CASSRERTGASTDTQYF. V and J are TRBV14 and TRBJ2-3; 7 bases align to TRBD1. V dropped 4 bases and J dropped 0; count of bases not matched to a gene: 10. This CDR3 has 17 residues. From germline, CDR1 is SGHDN and CDR2 FVKESK.

The chain joins TRBV7-2 to TRBJ2-2; D remains ambiguous. CDR1 and CDR2 (germline): SGHTA, FQGNSA. Trimming took off 3 bases at V and 2 bases at J, with 13 bases between the two ends. This CDR3 spans 16 amino acids. Written as DNA, the CDR3 is TGTGCCAGCAGCTTCTTTTACAGTAAAAACACCGGGGAGCTGTTTTTT. Translation: CASSFFYSKNTGELFF.

This chain joins TRBV6-1 and TRBJ2-1, with 9 bases lining up with TRBD1. The CDR3 spans 15 residues. Germline CDR1 MNHNS, CDR2 SASEGT. Trimming cost V 6 bases and J 4 bases; bases outside gene matches: 7. The CDR3 loop reads CASRFQDRGYNEQFF. The CDR3 nucleotides are TGTGCCAGCAGATTCCAGGACAGGGGATACAATGAGCAGTTCTTC.

CDR3 nucleotides: TGTGCCAGCAGCCCCCGGGACAATGAGAGAAACATTCAGTACTTC. Encoded protein: CASSPRDNERNIQYF. The rearrangement links TRBV6-6 to TRBJ2-4; a possible D gene is TRBD1 (6 bases). Trimming removed 6 bases at V and 6 bases at J, with 18 bases between. Germline CDR1 and CDR2: MNHNY and SVGAGI (reference sequence). This CDR3 region has 15 residues.

This chain joins TRBV19 and TRBJ2-3; 10 positions match TRBD2. Per germline, CDR1 LNHDA and CDR2 SQIVND (reference sequence). This CDR3 is built from 18 residues. The V gene end was trimmed by 1 base and the J gene end by 1 base; junction bases not matched to a gene: 8. The CDR3 sequence is CASSIGDSLAGGTDTQYF. The CDR3 DNA reads TGTGCCAGTAGTATAGGTGACTCTCTAGCGGGGGGCACAGATACGCAGTATTTT.

The chain couples TRBV28 to TRBJ2-1, with D possibly being TRBD1 (6 bases). The V and J ends lost 3 bases and 8 bases respectively, with 17 bases between them. Germline V lookup: CDR1 MDHEN, CDR2 SYDVKM. There are 15 residues in the CDR3. The CDR3 sequence: CASSLYRVGSDEQFF. Here the CDR3 DNA reads TGTGCCAGCAGTTTGTACAGGGTCGGGTCGGATGAGCAGTTCTTC.

This clone was detected only once. The chain has TRBV7-6 and TRBJ2-7, with 8 bases that match TRBD1. The trim removed 0 bases at V and 5 bases at J, leaving 12 bases unmatched. Germline loops: CDR1 SGHVS, CDR2 FNYEAQ. The CDR3 runs 17 residues. For the CDR3, the DNA is TGTGCCAGCAGCTTAGCACCTCTTGGGACAGGATCTAACGAGCAGTACTTC. It is translated as CASSLAPLGTGSNEQYF.

The chain links TRBV7-2 to TRBJ1-4, with D hard to call. This CDR3 is 15 amino acids long. From germline, CDR1 is SGHTA and CDR2 FQGNSA. V was clipped by 1 base and J by 0 bases, with 6 bases between them. CDR3 protein: CASSLGSATNEKLFF. DNA for the CDR3: TGTGCCAGCAGCTTAGGGTCAGCAACTAATGAAAAACTGTTTTTT.

V is TRBV7-2 and J is TRBJ2-2; the D gene is possibly TRBD1 (6 bases). The CDR3 is made up of 15 amino acids. Germline-derived CDR1 and CDR2 are SGHTA and FQGNSA. V was clipped by 5 bases and J by 2 bases, with 12 bases between them. CDR3 bases: TGTGCCAGCAGCCCCCAGGGGATTAACACCGGGGAGCTGTTTTTT. Translating it yields CASSPQGINTGELFF.

CDR3 nucleotide sequence: TGTGCCACCGAGGGAACTAGCGGGGGGAAGGGTGAGCAGTTCTTC. Translating it yields CATEGTSGGKGEQFF. The chain recombines TRBV15 with TRBJ2-1; 12 nucleotides match TRBD2. V was pared by 8 bases and J by 9 bases, with 11 bases of the junction left unmatched. Germline lookup yields CDR1 LNHNV and CDR2 YYDKDF (reference sequence). The CDR3 runs to 15 residues.

This sequence joins TRBV7-8 and TRBJ2-1; the D gene is possibly TRBD2 (7 bases). There are 15 residues in the CDR3. V was pared by 7 bases and J by 7 bases, with 20 bases between. Germline V gene data show CDR1 as SGHVS and CDR2 as FQNEAQ. The CDR3 bases are TGTGCCAGCAACCTATTAGGGGGGGCCGAAAATGAGCAGTTCTTC. It specifies CASNLLGGAENEQFF.

This sequence joins TRBV11-1 and TRBJ2-7, with 10 bases identical to TRBD2. CDR3 length equals 14 residues. The V segment lost 4 bases and the J segment 7 bases; nucleotides outside the gene matches: 7. CDR1 is SGHAT and CDR2 is FQDESV in the germline V gene (reference sequence). This CDR3 reads CASSSRNSGGEQYF. In nucleotides, the CDR3 is TGTGCCAGCAGCTCCCGGAATAGCGGGGGGGAGCAGTACTTC.

The chain uses TRBV9 and TRBJ2-1; a possible D gene is TRBD2 (5 bases). The germline CDR1 and CDR2 sequences are SGDLS and YYNGEE. This CDR3 is 12 amino acids long. V was pared by 3 bases and J by 9 bases, with 10 bases between. CDR3 bases: TGTGCCAGCAGCGCTTTAGCGACTGAGCAGTTCTTC. It yields the protein CASSALATEQFF.

The V gene is TRBV12-5, the J gene TRBJ2-7; 11 bases agree with TRBD1. V gave up 1 base and J gave up 13 bases; unmatched junction bases: 12. This CDR3 is 15 amino acids long. The germline V gene has CDR1 LGHNT and CDR2 FRNRAP. The CDR3 DNA reads TGTGCTAGTGGTTTGGCCGGACAGGGGGCCTACGAGCTCTACTTC. This sequence encodes CASGLAGQGAYELYF.

For the CDR3, the DNA is TGTGCCAGCAGTGAAGCGGGGGGAGGCAATCAGCCCCAGCATTTT. This encodes CASSEAGGGNQPQHF. The chain is built from TRBV6-1 and TRBJ1-5, with a possible D match to TRBD1 (5 bases). The CDR3 totals 15 residues. V was pared by 0 bases and J by 2 bases, with 8 bases between. Germline V gene lookup returns CDR1 MNHNS and CDR2 SASEGT.

The CDR3 is CASSQMVGSQETQYF. The DNA of the CDR3 is TGCGCCAGCAGCCAGATGGTCGGTAGCCAAGAGACCCAGTACTTC. The gene calls are TRBV4-3 and TRBJ2-5, with unresolved D. Trimming cost V 3 bases and J 1 base, with 12 bases left between them. CDR1 is LGHNA, CDR2 YSLEER, per germline. CDR3 size: 15 residues.